What follows are 2 T cell receptor beta chains derived from one specimen sequenced in a study of T cell responses to AZD1222 COVID-19 vaccine. Profiling relied on immunoSEQ multiplex PCR, and the TCRdb table lists in-frame clones only, not all of them. The table has 200,000 to 300,000 clones, over 90% seen once; the top ten hold 0.55%. The input for sequencing was peripheral blood, taken on day 0 of AZD1222 vaccination. These receptors all come from an adult in good health.

The chain joins TRBV9 to TRBJ1-1; D perhaps matches TRBD1 (5 bases). Looked up from germline, CDR1 is SGDLS and CDR2 is YYNGEE. With 3 bases removed from V and 5 bases from J, the gap between germline ends came to 11 bases. This CDR3 has 13 amino acids. CDR3 bases: TGTGCCAGCAGCGAGCCAGGGAAGACTGAAGCTTTCTTT. The encoded protein is CASSEPGKTEAFF.

The chain combines TRBV19 with TRBJ1-1; tentative D call: TRBD1 (5 bases). CDR1 and CDR2 (germline): LNHDA, SQIVND (reference sequence). V was pared by 8 bases and J by 7 bases, with 20 bases between. The CDR3 has 14 residues. The chain's CDR3 is CASCRLGDYFEAFF. Here the CDR3 DNA reads TGTGCCAGTTGCCGATTGGGGGACTATTTTGAAGCTTTCTTT.